The rows below give T cell receptor beta chains drawn from one sample of a study of blood T cell repertoires in COVID-19. Measured with immunoSEQ multiplex PCR; TCRdb has only the in-frame clones, and not every one. The table has roughly 43,000 clones, around 90% seen once. Sequenced input: peripheral blood. These receptors all come from a man in his forties or fifties with active COVID-19. CDR3s include the opening cysteine and the closing phenylalanine or tryptophan. D genes are given only for firm matches. Size values are once, few and many counts, or a class for expanded clones, and some rows have none.

v_gene	d_gene	j_gene	abundance	CDR3aa	CDR3nt
TRBV2	.	TRBJ2-4	.	CASSGGRSLLAKNIQYF	TGTGCCAGCAGTGGGGGCAGATCTTTACTAGCCAAAAACATTCAGTACTTC
TRBV2	TRBD1	TRBJ2-2	.	CASSGTGEVAGELFF	TGTGCCAGCAGCGGGACAGGAGAGGTGGCCGGGGAGCTGTTTTTT
TRBV28	.	TRBJ1-1	few	CASSSNQVLNTEAFF	TGTGCCAGCTCTTCTAATCAGGTCTTGAACACTGAAGCTTTCTTT
TRBV7-2	TRBD1	TRBJ1-1	.	CATTGQANTEAFF	TGTGCCACGACGGGACAGGCGAACACTGAAGCTTTCTTT
TRBV7-3	.	TRBJ1-1	.	CASSSAGTPNTEAFF	TGTGCCAGCAGCTCGGCCGGGACACCGAACACTGAAGCTTTCTTT
TRBV5-6	.	TRBJ2-7	.	CASSFGELNEQYF	TGTGCCAGCAGCTTTGGGGAGTTGAACGAGCAGTACTTC
TRBV11-2	TRBD1	TRBJ2-1	.	CASSADRVVNEQFF	TGTGCCAGCAGCGCGGACAGGGTGGTGAATGAGCAGTTCTTC
TRBV28	.	TRBJ2-4	medium-sized	CASSEDWDVAKNIQYF	TGTGCCAGCAGTGAGGACTGGGATGTAGCCAAAAACATTCAGTACTTC
TRBV30	TRBD1	TRBJ1-2	once	CAWRLYRGKRGYTF	TGTGCCTGGAGGCTTTACAGGGGGAAACGAGGCTACACCTTC
TRBV5-8	.	TRBJ1-3	.	CAGKWGGAGNTIYF	TGTGCCGGCAAGTGGGGGGGCGCCGGAAACACCATATATTTT
TRBV29-1	TRBD1	TRBJ2-7	.	CSVVSGTAYSYEQYF	TGCAGCGTTGTGTCCGGGACAGCCTACTCCTACGAGCAGTACTTC
TRBV18	TRBD2	TRBJ2-2	.	CASSPGTRETGELFF	TGTGCCAGCTCACCCGGGACTAGAGAGACCGGGGAGCTGTTTTTT
TRBV29-1	.	TRBJ2-7	.	CSAKTAFTYEQYF	TGCAGCGCCAAGACAGCCTTTACCTACGAGCAGTACTTC
TRBV29-1	.	TRBJ2-5	.	CSVEKERPFGTQYF	TGCAGCGTTGAGAAAGAGAGGCCTTTCGGGACCCAGTACTTC
TRBV28	.	TRBJ1-6	.	CASGLRQESSPLHF	TGTGCCAGCGGGTTGAGACAGGAGTCTTCACCCCTCCACTTT
TRBV7-2	.	TRBJ2-2	.	CASSPRTHPGELFF	TGTGCCAGCAGCCCCCGGACACACCCCGGGGAGCTGTTTTTT
TRBV19	.	TRBJ1-1	.	CASSIHARNTEAFF	TGTGCCAGTAGTATCCACGCGAGGAACACTGAAGCTTTCTTT
TRBV6-9	.	TRBJ1-6	once	CASNPQGRKSPLHF	TGTGCCAGCAACCCACAGGGCCGTAAATCACCCCTCCACTTT
TRBV28	TRBD2	TRBJ2-1	once	CASRKGGGAGNEQFF	TGTGCCAGCAGGAAGGGCGGGGGGGCAGGTAATGAGCAGTTCTTC
TRBV10-1	TRBD1	TRBJ1-2	.	CASSVNRGYGYTF	TGCGCCAGCAGTGTAAACAGGGGCTATGGCTACACCTTC
TRBV5-1	TRBD1	TRBJ1-6	.	CASSFSTGTGRSPLHF	TGCGCCAGCAGCTTCTCTACCGGGACAGGGCGTTCACCCCTCCACTTT
TRBV4-3	.	TRBJ1-4	.	CASSQDIWGRNEKLFF	TGCGCCAGCAGCCAAGATATATGGGGGCGGAATGAAAAACTGTTTTTT
TRBV28	.	TRBJ2-6	.	CASSTGGSSGANVLTF	TGTGCCAGCAGTACCGGCGGAAGCTCTGGGGCCAACGTCCTGACTTTC
TRBV7-8	.	TRBJ1-2	.	CASSPTERRGGGYTF	TGTGCCAGCAGCCCCACCGAGAGACGAGGGGGTGGCTACACCTTC
TRBV5-1	.	TRBJ2-1	once	CASTLQSSSYNEQFF	TGCGCCAGCACCCTACAGTCGAGCTCCTACAATGAGCAGTTCTTC
TRBV6-5	.	TRBJ1-2	.	CASSYRAGGHYGYTF	TGTGCCAGCAGTTACCGGGCCGGGGGGCACTATGGCTACACCTTC
TRBV28	.	TRBJ1-2	few	CASNRGEQAWRGYTF	TGTGCCAGCAATCGCGGAGAACAGGCATGGAGAGGCTACACCTTC
TRBV3-1/TRBV3-2	TRBD2	TRBJ2-5	once	CASRISGGAGRETQYF	TGTGCCAGCAGAATTAGCGGGGGGGCCGGTCGGGAGACCCAGTACTTC
TRBV7-2	.	TRBJ1-6	.	CATTGQLFSYNSPLHF	TGTGCCACCACAGGACAGCTCTTCTCCTATAATTCACCCCTCCACTTT
TRBV6-6	TRBD1	TRBJ1-1	.	CASSYGTGAYTEAFF	TGTGCCAGCAGTTACGGAACAGGGGCCTACACTGAAGCTTTCTTT
TRBV28	.	TRBJ1-5	.	CASSFEGRGAQHF	TGTGCCAGCAGTTTTGAGGGGAGGGGGGCCCAGCATTTT
TRBV5-1	TRBD2	TRBJ2-1	.	CASSRLAGNTYNEQFF	TGCGCCAGCAGCCGACTAGCGGGGAACACCTACAATGAGCAGTTCTTC
TRBV19	TRBD1	TRBJ1-6	.	CASSITTGVNSPLHF	TGTGCCAGTAGTATAACTACAGGGGTGAATTCACCCCTCCACTTT
TRBV18	.	TRBJ2-2	.	CASSPPNLPHRATGELFF	TGTGCCAGCTCACCACCGAATCTCCCCCACAGGGCCACCGGGGAGCTGTTTTTT
TRBV18	.	TRBJ1-3	.	CASSQGGNTIYF	TGTGCCAGCTCGCAGGGTGGAAACACCATATATTTT
TRBV6-1	TRBD2	TRBJ2-3	.	CASSVGLGGGAVLDTQYF	TGTGCCAGCAGTGTAGGCCTAGGCGGGGGGGCGGTACTAGATACGCAGTATTTT
TRBV5-1	TRBD2	TRBJ2-1	.	CASSPSAGGHEQFF	TGCGCCAGCAGCCCCTCCGCGGGGGGTCATGAGCAGTTCTTC